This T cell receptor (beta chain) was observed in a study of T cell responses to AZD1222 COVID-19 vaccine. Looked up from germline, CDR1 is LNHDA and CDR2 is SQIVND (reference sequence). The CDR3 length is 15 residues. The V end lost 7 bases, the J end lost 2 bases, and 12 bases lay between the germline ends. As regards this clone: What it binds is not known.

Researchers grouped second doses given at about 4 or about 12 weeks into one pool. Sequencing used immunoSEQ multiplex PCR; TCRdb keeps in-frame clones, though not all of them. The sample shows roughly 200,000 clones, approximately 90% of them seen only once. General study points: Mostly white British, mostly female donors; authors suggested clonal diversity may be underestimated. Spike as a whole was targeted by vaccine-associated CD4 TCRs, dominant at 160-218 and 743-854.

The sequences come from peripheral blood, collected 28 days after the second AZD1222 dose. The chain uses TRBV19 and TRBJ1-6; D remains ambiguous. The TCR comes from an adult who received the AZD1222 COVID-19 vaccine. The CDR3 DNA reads TGTGCCAGTACATCCTGGGATACCTATAATTCACCCCTCCACTTT. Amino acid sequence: CASTSWDTYNSPLHF.